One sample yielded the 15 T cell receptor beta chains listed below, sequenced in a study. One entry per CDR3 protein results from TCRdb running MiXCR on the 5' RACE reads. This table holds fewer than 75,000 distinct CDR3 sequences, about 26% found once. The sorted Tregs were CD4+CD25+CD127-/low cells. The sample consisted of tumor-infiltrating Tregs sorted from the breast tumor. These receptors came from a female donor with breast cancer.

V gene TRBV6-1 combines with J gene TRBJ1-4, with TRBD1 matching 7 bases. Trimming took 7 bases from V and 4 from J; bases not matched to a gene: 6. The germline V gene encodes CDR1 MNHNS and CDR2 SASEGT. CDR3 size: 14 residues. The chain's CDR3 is CASTAGQYNEKLFF. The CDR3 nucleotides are TGTGCCAGCACTGCGGGACAGTATAATGAAAAACTGTTTTTT.

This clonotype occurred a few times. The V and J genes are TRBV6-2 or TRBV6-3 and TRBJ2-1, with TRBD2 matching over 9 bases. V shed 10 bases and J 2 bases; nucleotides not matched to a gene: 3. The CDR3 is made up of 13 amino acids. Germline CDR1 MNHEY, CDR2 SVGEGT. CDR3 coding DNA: TGTGCCATTAGGACTAGCGCCTACAATGAGCAGTTCTTC. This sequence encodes CAIRTSAYNEQFF.

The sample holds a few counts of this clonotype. The CDR3 loop reads CASSVTYEQYF. In DNA form, the CDR3 reads TGTGCCAGCAGCGTCACTTACGAGCAGTACTTC. The rearrangement uses TRBV2 and TRBJ2-7; D not resolved. Deletions cut 6 bases from V and 4 bases from J, with 7 bases between. In germline, CDR1 is SNHLY, CDR2 FYNNEI. The CDR3 is made up of 11 amino acids.

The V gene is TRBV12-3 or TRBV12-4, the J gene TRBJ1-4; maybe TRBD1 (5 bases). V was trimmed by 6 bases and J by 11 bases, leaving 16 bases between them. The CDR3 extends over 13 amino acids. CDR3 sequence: CASRSGDSAKLFF. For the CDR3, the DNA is TGTGCCAGCAGATCCGGCGACAGCGCTAAACTGTTTTTT.

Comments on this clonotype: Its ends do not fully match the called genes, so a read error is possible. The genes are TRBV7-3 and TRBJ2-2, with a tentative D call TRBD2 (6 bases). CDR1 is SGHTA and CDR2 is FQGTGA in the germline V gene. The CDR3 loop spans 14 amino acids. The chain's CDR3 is CASSLDSNTGGLFF. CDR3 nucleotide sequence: TGTGCCAGCAGCTTGGACTCCAACACCGGGGGGCTGTTTTTT.

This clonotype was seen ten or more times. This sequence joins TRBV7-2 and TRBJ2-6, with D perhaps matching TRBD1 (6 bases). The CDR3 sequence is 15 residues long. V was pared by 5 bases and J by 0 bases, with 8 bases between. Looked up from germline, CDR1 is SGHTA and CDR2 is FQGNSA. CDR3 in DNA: TGTGCCAGCAGCGCGGACAGCTCTGGGGCCAACGTCCTGACTTTC. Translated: CASSADSSGANVLTF.

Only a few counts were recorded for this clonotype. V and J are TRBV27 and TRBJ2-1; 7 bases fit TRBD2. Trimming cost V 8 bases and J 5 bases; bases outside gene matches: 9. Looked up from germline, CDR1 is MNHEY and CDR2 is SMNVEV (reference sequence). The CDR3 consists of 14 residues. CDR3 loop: CASSTSVIDNEQFF. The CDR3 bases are TGTGCCAGCTCCACTAGCGTCATCGACAATGAGCAGTTCTTC.

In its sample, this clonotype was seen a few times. CDR3 amino acids: CASREDRGRGNEKLFF. DNA for the CDR3: TGTGCCAGCAGGGAGGACAGGGGCCGGGGGAATGAAAAACTGTTTTTT. The chain carries TRBV6-1 and TRBJ1-4; TRBD1 aligns across 9 bases. CDR3 length: 16 amino acids. The J segment lost 5 bases and the V segment lost 6 bases, leaving 10 bases of the junction unmatched. Germline lookup yields CDR1 MNHNS and CDR2 SASEGT.

CDR3 region: CASSPLGLADYEQYF. CDR3 bases: TGTGCCAGCAGCCCATTAGGACTAGCGGACTACGAGCAGTACTTC. The chain joins TRBV9 to TRBJ2-7, with 10 bases fitting TRBD2. The trim removed 4 bases at V and 3 bases at J, leaving 7 bases unmatched. CDR1 is SGDLS and CDR2 is YYNGEE in the germline V gene. There are 15 residues in the CDR3. The full variable domain, completed using reference TRBV9 and TRBJ2-7, is DSGVTQTPKHLITATGQRVTLRCSPRSGDLSVYWYQQSLDQGLQFLIQYYNGEERAKGNILERFSAQQFPDLHSELNLSSLELGDSALYFCASSPLGLADYEQYFGPGTRLTVT.

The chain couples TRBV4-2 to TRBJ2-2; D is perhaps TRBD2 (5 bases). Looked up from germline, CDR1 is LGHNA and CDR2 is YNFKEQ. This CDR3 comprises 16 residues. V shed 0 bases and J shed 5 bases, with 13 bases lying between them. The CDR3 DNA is TGTGCCAGCAGCCAAGATGGCGACCGGAGGACCGGGGAGCTGTTTTTT. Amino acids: CASSQDGDRRTGELFF.

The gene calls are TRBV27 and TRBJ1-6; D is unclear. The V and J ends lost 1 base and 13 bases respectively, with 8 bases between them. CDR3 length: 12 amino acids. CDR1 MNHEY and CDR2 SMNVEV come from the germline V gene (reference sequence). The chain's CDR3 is CASSLFSGPLHF. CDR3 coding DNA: TGTGCCAGCAGTTTATTCTCGGGGCCCCTCCACTTT.

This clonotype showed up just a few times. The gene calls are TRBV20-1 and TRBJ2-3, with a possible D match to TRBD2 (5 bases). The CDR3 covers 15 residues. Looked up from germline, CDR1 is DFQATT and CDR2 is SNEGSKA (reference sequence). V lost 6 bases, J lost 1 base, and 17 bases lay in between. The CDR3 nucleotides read TGCAGTGCAACCGATTCGTCCGGGGGCACAGATACGCAGTATTTT. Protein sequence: CSATDSSGGTDTQYF.

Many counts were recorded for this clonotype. Written as DNA, the CDR3 is TGTGCCAGCAGTTACTTAGGACTAGCGGGAGATACGCAGTATTTT. Amino acids: CASSYLGLAGDTQYF. V gene TRBV6-2 or TRBV6-3 combines with J gene TRBJ2-3, with 11 nucleotides matching TRBD2. The CDR3 has 15 residues. CDR1 is MNHEY and CDR2 is SVGEGT in the germline V gene. Losses at the gene ends were 1 base for V and 5 bases for J; bases not matched to a gene: 2.

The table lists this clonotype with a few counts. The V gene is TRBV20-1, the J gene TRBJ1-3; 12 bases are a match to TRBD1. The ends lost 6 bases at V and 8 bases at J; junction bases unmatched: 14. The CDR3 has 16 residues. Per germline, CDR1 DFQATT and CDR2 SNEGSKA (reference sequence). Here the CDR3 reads CSAHPGTGGQGDTIYF. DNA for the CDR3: TGCAGTGCACACCCCGGGACAGGGGGCCAGGGGGACACCATATATTTT.

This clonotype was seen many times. In nucleotides, the CDR3 is TGTGCCAGCAGCCCCCTAGGACTAGCGGGACAAGAGACCCAGTACTTC. Residues: CASSPLGLAGQETQYF. The genes are TRBV5-4 and TRBJ2-5; 12 bases line up with TRBD2. Trimming removed 4 bases from V and 2 bases from J; junction bases left unmatched: 6. Germline V gene lookup returns CDR1 SGHNT and CDR2 YYREEE (reference sequence). CDR3 length: 16 amino acids. Full variable domain (remainder filled in from reference TRBV5-4 and TRBJ2-5): ETGVTQSPTHLIKTRGQQVTLRCSSQSGHNTVSWYQQALGQGPQFIFQYYREEENGRGNFPPRFSGLQFPNYSSELNVNALELDDSALYLCASSPLGLAGQETQYFGPGTRLLVL.